The clone carrying this T cell receptor (beta chain) has a single count. Antigen specificity is unknown. Data came from immunoSEQ multiplex PCR; TCRdb stores just in-frame clones and leaves some out. The sample consists of some 110,000 clones, about 80% of them appearing once. This sample is part of a study of T cell responses to AZD1222 COVID-19 vaccine. V shed 1 base and J 0 bases; nucleotides not matched to a gene: 4. The CDR3 runs 16 residues. The germline gives CDR1 SGHVS, CDR2 FQNEAQ. Whole-study results and caveats: The repertoires were collected only after the peak T cell response. White British ancestry dominated among donors, who included more females, and clonal diversity was possibly underestimated.

The chain has TRBV7-8 and TRBJ2-3; TRBD2 matches 7 bases. The sequence derives from an adult in good health. This specimen consisted of peripheral blood, obtained on day 0 of AZD1222 vaccination. The CDR3 loop reads CASSLGLRGSTDTQYF. The CDR3 DNA sequence: TGTGCCAGCAGCTTAGGATTGCGGGGGAGCACAGATACGCAGTATTTT.